These 13 T cell receptor beta chains were all obtained from the same sample, sequenced in a study of graft-versus-host responses after intestinal transplantation. Profiled with immunoSEQ multiplex PCR; TCRdb holds only in-frame clones, not every one. The repertoire holds tens of thousands of clones, with about 89% as singletons. No antigen has been identified for these receptors. Sequences were derived from unstimulated CD8+ T cells sorted from spleen or lymph node cells, sampled before intestinal transplant. These receptors were collected from a human donor who received an intestinal transplant.

This chain joins TRBV5-6 and TRBJ2-2, with D hard to call. Trimming removed 1 base from V and 3 bases from J, with 7 bases in between. CDR3 length equals 14 residues. Germline V gene sequence: CDR1 SGHDT, CDR2 YYEEEE. CDR3 in DNA: TGTGCCAGCAGCTTGCCAGGAGACACCGGGGAGCTGTTTTTT. Amino acid sequence: CASSLPGDTGELFF.

CDR3: CASSYLWTGNTEAFF. CDR3 coding DNA: TGTGCCAGCAGTTACCTTTGGACGGGGAACACTGAAGCTTTCTTT. J is TRBJ1-1 and V is TRBV6-5, with D hard to call. V was clipped by 2 bases and J by 1 base, with 11 bases between them. The CDR3 contains 15 residues. Germline V gives CDR1 MNHEY, CDR2 SVGAGI.

The CDR3 coding sequence is TGTGCCAGCACACCTGCTTGGGAGGATGATGGCTACACCTTC. This codes for CASTPAWEDDGYTF. The chain joins TRBV6-5 to TRBJ1-2; D gene ambiguous. The germline V gene has CDR1 MNHEY and CDR2 SVGAGI. CDR3 length: 14 amino acids. V lost 7 bases and J 6 bases, leaving 18 bases between the germline ends.

V is TRBV6-6 and J is TRBJ2-1, with TRBD2 identical over 7 bases. Losses at the gene ends were 11 bases for V and 0 bases for J; bases not matched to a gene: 7. This CDR3 comprises 14 residues. CDR1 is MNHNY and CDR2 is SVGAGI in the germline V gene (reference sequence). The CDR3 coding sequence is TGTGCCTCCGAGATAGCGGGCTCCTACAATGAGCAGTTCTTC. This translates into CASEIAGSYNEQFF.

This CDR3 reads CASSFDGLLTSYNEQFF. The DNA of the CDR3 is TGTGCCAGCAGCTTCGACGGGCTCCTGACGTCCTACAATGAGCAGTTCTTC. The chain joins TRBV5-6 to TRBJ2-1, with D unclear. V lost 2 bases to trimming and J lost 1 base, with 16 bases between them. The CDR3 covers 17 residues. Per germline, CDR1 SGHDT and CDR2 YYEEEE.

The chain joins TRBV13 to TRBJ2-3; 8 bases are a match to TRBD2. The CDR3 length is 14 residues. In germline, CDR1 is PRHDT, CDR2 FYEKMQ (reference sequence). Germline trimming cut 5 bases from V and 4 bases from J; bases unmatched to any gene: 5. DNA for the CDR3: TGTGCCAGCAGCACAAAAGCGGGAGCAGATACGCAGTATTTT. It is translated as CASSTKAGADTQYF. The full variable domain, rest sourced from reference TRBV13 and TRBJ2-3, is AAGVIQSPRHLIKEKRETATLKCYPIPRHDTVYWYQQGPGQDPQFLISFYEKMQSDKGSIPDRFSAQQFSDYHSELNMSSLELGDSALYFCASSTKAGADTQYFGPGTRLTVL.

This chain joins TRBV19 and TRBJ2-2; D remains unclear. This CDR3 region has 21 residues. Trimming cost V 1 base and J 0 bases, with 24 bases left between them. Per the germline V gene, CDR1 is LNHDA and CDR2 is SQIVND (reference sequence). In DNA, the CDR3 is TGTGCCAGTAGTATAGCCCCTCATGAGTACATACGTCGCACGAACACCGGGGAGCTGTTTTTT. Its protein is CASSIAPHEYIRRTNTGELFF.

V is TRBV7-3 and J is TRBJ1-6; tentative D call: TRBD1 (5 bases). This CDR3 is built from 15 residues. CDR1 and CDR2 from the germline V gene are SGHTA and FQGTGA. V was shortened by 1 base and J by 7 bases, with 11 bases between the two germline ends. CDR3 DNA: TGTGCCAGCAGCTTAATGGACGGGGGAAATTCACCCCTCCACTTT. The encoded protein is CASSLMDGGNSPLHF.

This clone is labeled medium-sized (0.01 to 0.1%). The J gene is TRBJ2-5, the V gene TRBV5-1; D uncertain. The germline gives CDR1 SGHRS, CDR2 YFSETQ. The CDR3 runs 11 residues. V dropped 3 bases and J dropped 0 bases, with 0 bases sitting between them. In DNA form, the CDR3 reads TGCGCCAGCAGCTACCAAGAGACCCAGTACTTC. Protein product: CASSYQETQYF.

This chain uses TRBV2 with TRBJ2-7, with unresolved D. Deletions cut 8 bases from V and 2 bases from J, with 13 bases between. In germline, CDR1 is SNHLY, CDR2 FYNNEI. The CDR3 runs to 13 residues. The CDR3 here is CASCWQKTYEQYF. The CDR3 region has the DNA TGTGCCAGCTGTTGGCAGAAAACCTACGAGCAGTACTTC.

The genes are TRBV7-9 and TRBJ2-3, with 8 bases lining up with TRBD2. This CDR3 has 15 residues. CDR1 and CDR2 from the germline V gene are SEHNR and FQNEAQ (reference sequence). V trimming: 3 bases; J trimming: 5 bases; junction bases outside the gene matches: 7. The CDR3, as DNA: TGTGCCAGCAGCTTCCAAGCGGGAGCTGGAGATACGCAGTATTTT. It specifies CASSFQAGAGDTQYF.

This clone came up once. The J gene is TRBJ1-3, the V gene TRBV13; 10 nucleotides match TRBD1. The trim removed 5 bases at V and 4 bases at J, leaving 5 bases unmatched. CDR1 and CDR2 from the germline V gene are PRHDT and FYEKMQ (reference sequence). The CDR3 sequence is 15 residues long. The CDR3 is CASSGGQGVGNTIYF. The CDR3 DNA is TGTGCCAGCAGCGGTGGACAGGGGGTCGGAAACACCATATATTTT.

The chain links TRBV5-1 to TRBJ2-7; no reliable D call. The CDR3 is 12 residues long. CDR1 and CDR2 from the germline V gene are SGHRS and YFSETQ. V lost 0 bases and J 3 bases, leaving 4 bases between the germline ends. CDR3 amino acids: CASSLVGYEQYF. The DNA for the CDR3 is TGCGCCAGCAGCTTGGTGGGCTACGAGCAGTACTTC.